Below, 6 T cell receptor beta chains from the same sample are listed, as sequenced in a study of vaccination effects on CD4 cells after COVID-19 (dated by TCRdb to the early 2020s). In the ViraFEST assay, PBMC were stimulated with viral peptide pools, and antigen-specific CD4+ T cell clonotypes were then identified by expansion using TCR sequencing. After less than eleven days of culture, CD4+ T cells were isolated with the EasySep CD4+ T cell isolation kit. Each participant received two doses of an mRNA SARS-CoV-2 vaccine, either BNT162b2 or mRNA-1273. Their specific antigens are unknown. Receptor amplification or capture employed the immunoSEQ multiplex PCR assay. The immuneACCESS repertoire file appears here via TCRdb, limited to in-frame rearrangements. These files lack a portion of the clones; in checked studies, under half of the deficit traces to unresolved V genes, and the cause of the others is not known. The sample table records about 72,000 clones; 81% of these occur just once. Of the sample, 1.2% falls within the top ten clones.

The sequences come from CD4+ T cells from PBMCs cultured with HCoV-229E spike peptides, collected after COVID-19 vaccination. This specimen's cell subset or site label, per the study, means: HCoV-229E spike overlapping peptide pool stimulation. The receptors derive from a human donor who received a COVID-19 vaccine.

The V gene is TRBV12-3 or TRBV12-4, the J gene TRBJ1-2; D call uncertain. Trimming cost V 5 bases and J 3 bases, with 10 bases left between them. This CDR3 is 13 amino acids long. Written as DNA, the CDR3 is TGTGCCAGCAGTGTAGGGTTGGACTATGGCTACACCTTC. Translated: CASSVGLDYGYTF.

The V gene is TRBV5-6, the J gene TRBJ1-6; TRBD1 might be the D (5 bases). V shed 0 bases and J shed 5 bases, with 9 bases lying between them. Germline V gene sequence: CDR1 SGHDT, CDR2 YYEEEE. This CDR3 is built from 15 residues. The CDR3 is CASSLVPQDNSPLHF. The DNA for the CDR3 is TGTGCCAGCAGCTTGGTCCCACAGGATAATTCACCCCTCCACTTT.

The rearrangement links TRBV3-1 (or the pseudogene TRBV3-2) to TRBJ2-2, with TRBD2 matching 7 bases. Germline V gene sequence: CDR1 LGHDT, CDR2 YNNKEL (reference sequence). This CDR3 has 15 residues. V lost 0 bases to trimming and J lost 14 bases; unmatched junction nucleotides: 12. This chain's CDR3 is CASSQDALSGWVLFF. The CDR3 region has the DNA TGTGCCAGCAGCCAAGATGCCCTTAGCGGGTGGGTTCTGTTTTTT.

The chain couples TRBV5-1 to TRBJ2-5; D might be TRBD2 (6 bases). Germline CDR1 SGHRS, CDR2 YFSETQ. There are 13 residues in the CDR3. Trimming took 9 bases from V and 3 from J, leaving 15 bases between them. CDR3 sequence reads: CATRAGTEETQYF. The DNA of the CDR3 is TGCGCCACCAGAGCCGGGACTGAAGAGACCCAGTACTTC.

This chain uses TRBV6-5 with TRBJ2-7; 8 nucleotides agree with TRBD1. This CDR3 region has 14 residues. Germline CDR1 and CDR2: MNHEY and SVGAGI. The trim removed 6 bases at V and 2 bases at J, leaving 6 bases unmatched. CDR3 residues: CASSAGTGTYEQYV. The CDR3 DNA reads as TGTGCCAGCAGCGCCGGGACAGGTACCTACGAGCAGTACGTC.

V gene TRBV7-2 combines with J gene TRBJ1-1; D may be TRBD1 (5 bases). The CDR3 runs 15 residues. Trimming removed 4 bases from V and 0 bases from J, with 12 bases in between. Per the germline V gene, CDR1 is SGHTA and CDR2 is FQGNSA. The DNA for the CDR3 is TGTGCCAGCAGCTCTCAACCAGGGCTGAACACTGAAGCTTTCTTT. Its protein is CASSSQPGLNTEAFF.